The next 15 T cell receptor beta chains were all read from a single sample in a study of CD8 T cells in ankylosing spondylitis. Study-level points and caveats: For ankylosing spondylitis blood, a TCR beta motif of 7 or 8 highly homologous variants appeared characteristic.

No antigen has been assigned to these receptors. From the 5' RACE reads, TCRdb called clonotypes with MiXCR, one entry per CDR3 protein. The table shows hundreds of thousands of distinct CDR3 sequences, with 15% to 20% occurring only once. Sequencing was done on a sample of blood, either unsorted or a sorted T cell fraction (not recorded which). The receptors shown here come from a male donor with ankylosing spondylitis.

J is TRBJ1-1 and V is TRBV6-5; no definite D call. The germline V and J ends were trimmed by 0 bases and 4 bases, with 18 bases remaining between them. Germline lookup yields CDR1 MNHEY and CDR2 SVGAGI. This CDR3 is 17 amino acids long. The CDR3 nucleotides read TGTGCCAGCAGTTACTCCGGTGGTTTTGACGTTTTCACTGAAGCTTTCTTT. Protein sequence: CASSYSGGFDVFTEAFF.

The CDR3 region is CASSYSFSSVRGNFGNTEAFF. The CDR3 coding sequence is TGTGCCAGCAGTTACTCGTTTTCCAGTGTCAGGGGCAATTTTGGAAACACTGAAGCTTTCTTT. The chain couples TRBV6-2 or TRBV6-3 to TRBJ1-1; D may be TRBD1 (6 bases). V dropped 0 bases and J dropped 2 bases, with 28 bases sitting between them. The germline CDR1 and CDR2 sequences are MNHEY and SVGEGT. The CDR3 contains 21 residues.

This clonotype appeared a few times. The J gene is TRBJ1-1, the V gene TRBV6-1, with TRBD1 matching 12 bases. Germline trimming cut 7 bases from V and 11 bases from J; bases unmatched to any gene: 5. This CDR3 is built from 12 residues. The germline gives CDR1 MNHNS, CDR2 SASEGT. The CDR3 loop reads CASNPGQGAAFF. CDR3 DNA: TGTGCCAGCAACCCGGGACAGGGGGCGGCTTTCTTT.

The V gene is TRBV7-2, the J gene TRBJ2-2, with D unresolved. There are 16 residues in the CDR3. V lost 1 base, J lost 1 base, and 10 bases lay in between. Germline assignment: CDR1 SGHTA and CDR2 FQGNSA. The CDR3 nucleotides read TGTGCCAGCAGCTTAGGACGGATTAAGAACACCGGGGAGCTGTTTTTT. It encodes CASSLGRIKNTGELFF.

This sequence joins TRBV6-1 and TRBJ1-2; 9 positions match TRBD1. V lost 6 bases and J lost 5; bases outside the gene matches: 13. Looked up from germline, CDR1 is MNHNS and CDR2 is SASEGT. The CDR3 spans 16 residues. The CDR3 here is CASSREGQGINYGYTF. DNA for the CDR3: TGTGCCAGCAGCCGAGAAGGACAGGGGATAAATTATGGCTACACCTTC.

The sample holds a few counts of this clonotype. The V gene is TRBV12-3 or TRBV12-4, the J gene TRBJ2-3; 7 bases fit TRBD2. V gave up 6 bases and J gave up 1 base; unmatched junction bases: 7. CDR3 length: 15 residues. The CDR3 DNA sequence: TGTGCCAGCAGCTTTAGCGGGTCGGGCACAGATACGCAGTATTTT. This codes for CASSFSGSGTDTQYF.

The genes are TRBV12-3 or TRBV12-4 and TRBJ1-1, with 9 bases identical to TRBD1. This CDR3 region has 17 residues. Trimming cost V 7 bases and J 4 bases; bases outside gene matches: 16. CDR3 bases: TGTGCCAGCAATGCTCCCCACAGGGGGCGAATCGGCACTGAAGCTTTCTTT. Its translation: CASNAPHRGRIGTEAFF.

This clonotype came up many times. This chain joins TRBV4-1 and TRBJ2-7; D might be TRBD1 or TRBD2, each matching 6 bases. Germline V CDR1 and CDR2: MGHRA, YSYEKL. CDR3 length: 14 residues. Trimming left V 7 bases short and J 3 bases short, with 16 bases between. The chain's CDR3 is CASMRRAGDYEQYF. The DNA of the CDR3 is TGCGCCAGCATGAGGAGGGCAGGGGACTACGAGCAGTACTTC.

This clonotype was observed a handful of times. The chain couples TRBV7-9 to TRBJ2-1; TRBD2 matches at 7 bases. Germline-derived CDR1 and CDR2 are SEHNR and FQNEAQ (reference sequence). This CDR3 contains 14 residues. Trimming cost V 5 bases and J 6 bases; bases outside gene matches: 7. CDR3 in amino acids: CASSRGDRPNEQFF. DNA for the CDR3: TGTGCCAGCAGCCGGGGGGACCGACCCAATGAGCAGTTCTTC.

In DNA form, the CDR3 reads TGTGCCAGCAGCCCCGGACAGGTTCGGCCCAAACTGTTTTTT. Residues: CASSPGQVRPKLFF. The chain is built from TRBV12-3 or TRBV12-4 and TRBJ1-4, with 7 bases that match TRBD1. This CDR3 spans 14 amino acids. V lost 6 bases to trimming and J lost 11 bases; unmatched junction nucleotides: 12.

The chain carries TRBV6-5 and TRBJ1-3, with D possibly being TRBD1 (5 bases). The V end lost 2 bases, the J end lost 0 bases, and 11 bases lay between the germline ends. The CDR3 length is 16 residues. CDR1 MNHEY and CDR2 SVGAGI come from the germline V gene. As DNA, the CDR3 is TGTGCCAGCAGTTACGGGGCGGGCACCTCTGGAAACACCATATATTTT. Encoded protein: CASSYGAGTSGNTIYF.

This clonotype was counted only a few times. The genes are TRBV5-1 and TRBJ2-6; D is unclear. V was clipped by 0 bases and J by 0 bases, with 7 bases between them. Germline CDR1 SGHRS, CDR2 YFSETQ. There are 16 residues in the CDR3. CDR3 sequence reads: CASSLGHSSGANVLTF. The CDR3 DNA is TGCGCCAGCAGCTTGGGCCACAGCTCTGGGGCCAACGTCCTGACTTTC. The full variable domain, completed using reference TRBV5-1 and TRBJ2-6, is KAGVTQTPRYLIKTRGQQVTLSCSPISGHRSVSWYQQTPGQGLQFLFEYFSETQRNKGNFPGRFSGRQFSNSRSEMNVSTLELGDSALYLCASSLGHSSGANVLTFGAGSRLTVL.

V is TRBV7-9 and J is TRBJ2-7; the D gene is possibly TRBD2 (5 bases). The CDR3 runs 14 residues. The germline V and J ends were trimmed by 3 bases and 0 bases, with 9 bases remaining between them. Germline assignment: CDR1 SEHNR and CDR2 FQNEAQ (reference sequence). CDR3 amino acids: CASSFGLFSYEQYF. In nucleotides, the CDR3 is TGTGCCAGCAGCTTTGGACTCTTCTCCTACGAGCAGTACTTC.

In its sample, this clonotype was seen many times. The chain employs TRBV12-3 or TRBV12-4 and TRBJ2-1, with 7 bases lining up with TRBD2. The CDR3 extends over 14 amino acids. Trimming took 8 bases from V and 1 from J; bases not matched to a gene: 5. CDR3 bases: TGTGCCAGCGGAGGGACTACTTCCTACAATGAGCAGTTCTTC. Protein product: CASGGTTSYNEQFF.

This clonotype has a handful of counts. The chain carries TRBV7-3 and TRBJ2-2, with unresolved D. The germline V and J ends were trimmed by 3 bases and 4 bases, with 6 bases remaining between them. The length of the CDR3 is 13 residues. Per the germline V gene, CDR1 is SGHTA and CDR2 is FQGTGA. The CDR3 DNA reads TGTGCCAGCAGCTTGTATTCCACCGGGGAGCTGTTTTTT. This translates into CASSLYSTGELFF. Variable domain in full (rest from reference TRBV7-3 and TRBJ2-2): GAGVSQTPSNKVTEKGKYVELRCDPISGHTALYWYRQSLGQGPEFLIYFQGTGAADDSGLPNDRFFAVRPEGSVSTLKIQRTERGDSAVYLCASSLYSTGELFFGEGSRLTVL.